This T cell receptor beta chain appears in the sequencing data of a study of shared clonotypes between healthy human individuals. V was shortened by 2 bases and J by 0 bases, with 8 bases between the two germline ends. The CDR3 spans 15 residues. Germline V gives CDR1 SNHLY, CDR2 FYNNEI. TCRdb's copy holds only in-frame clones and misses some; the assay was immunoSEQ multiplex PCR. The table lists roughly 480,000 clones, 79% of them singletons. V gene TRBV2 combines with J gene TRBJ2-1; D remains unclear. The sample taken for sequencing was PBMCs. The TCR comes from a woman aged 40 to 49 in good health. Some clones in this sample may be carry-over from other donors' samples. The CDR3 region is CASSESGASYNEQFF. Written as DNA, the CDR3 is TGTGCCAGCAGTGAATCCGGCGCCTCCTACAATGAGCAGTTCTTC. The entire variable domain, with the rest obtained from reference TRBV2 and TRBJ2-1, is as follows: EPEVTQTPSHQVTQMGQEVILRCVPISNHLYFYWYRQILGQKVEFLVSFYNNEISEKSEIFDDQFSVERPDGSNFTLKIRSTKLEDSAMYFCASSESGASYNEQFFGPGTRLTVL.